The present T cell receptor beta chain was sequenced within a study of beta chain features in type 1 diabetes. On the study more broadly: Examination covered fewer than 110 million sorted cells spanning all samples.

The CDR3 runs to 15 residues. CDR1 MGHRA and CDR2 YSYEKL come from the germline V gene. The germline V and J ends were trimmed by 0 bases and 3 bases, with 11 bases remaining between them. Every isolated RNA sample was fully reverse transcribed, so sequencing captured expressed TCRB transcripts. Method: immunoSEQ multiplex PCR; TCRdb's copy keeps in-frame clones and lacks some. This table has fewer than 250,000 clones, over 8.5% appearing once. Whole-study results and caveats: At VDJ recombination sites, type 1 diabetes patients had fewer insertions and more deleted nucleotides. Here, the possible influence of HLA type (on TCRB rearrangement) remained unresolved. Using cDNA template may skew counts toward highly expressing activated cells.

To note about this clone: The antigen is unknown.

The sequence was obtained from a woman aged 18-30 years in good health. The source material was naive CD4+ T cells from blood. The V call is TRBV4-1, the J call TRBJ1-2, with a tentative D call TRBD1 (5 bases). The CDR3 region has the DNA TGCGCCAGCAGCCAAGAATCAGGGAGGGACTATGGCTACACCTTC. Translation: CASSQESGRDYGYTF.